This T cell receptor beta chain was sequenced in a study of spatial heterogeneity in lung cancer. Study information: Donation came from around 72 patients with untreated early-stage non-small cell lung cancer.

For this clonotype: The antigen is undetermined.

The time point denotes: blood at routine non-recurrence follow-up after resection. TCRs were sequenced from unsorted whole RNA of tumor, nontumor lung or PBMC. General study points: Blood carried ubiquitous expanded tumor TCRs more at resection than follow-up.

Individual TCR cDNA molecules each bore their own unique molecular identifier. MiXCR, applied by TCRdb to the 5' RACE reads, yields one record per CDR3 protein. The sample consists of roughly 30,000 distinct CDR3 sequences, about 10% of them appearing once. CDR3 length: 13 amino acids. Germline V lookup: CDR1 SEHNR, CDR2 FQNEAQ (reference sequence). The V gene lost 5 bases and the J gene lost 9 bases, with 17 bases spanning the gap. The TCR was taken from a female donor with early-stage non-small cell lung cancer. The rearrangement links TRBV7-9 to TRBJ2-7; D might be TRBD2 (6 bases). Here the sequenced sample was PBMCs, taken at follow-up. CDR3 DNA: TGTGCCAGCAGCGGCGGGACGGCCCTAGGGCAGTACTTC. Translation: CASSGGTALGQYF.